This TCR beta chain was recorded in a study of tumor-infiltrating lymphocytes in oesophageal squamous cell carcinoma. TCRdb recomputed calls from the PCR reads with MiXCR, one row per CDR3 protein. This sample yields roughly 16,000 distinct CDR3 sequences, of which about 40% are seen a single time; 40% to 50% belongs to the top ten. The V gene end was trimmed by 0 bases and the J gene end by 0 bases; junction bases not matched to a gene: 5. This CDR3 comprises 17 residues. Germline CDR1 LNHDA, CDR2 SQIVND (reference sequence). The chain links TRBV19 to TRBJ2-1, with TRBD2 matching over 7 bases. The TCR originated in a female donor with esophageal squamous cell carcinoma. Sequences were obtained from blood. The CDR3 DNA reads as TGTGCCAGTAGTATAGATCCCGGGGGGAGCTCCTACAATGAGCAGTTCTTC. It encodes CASSIDPGGSSYNEQFF.